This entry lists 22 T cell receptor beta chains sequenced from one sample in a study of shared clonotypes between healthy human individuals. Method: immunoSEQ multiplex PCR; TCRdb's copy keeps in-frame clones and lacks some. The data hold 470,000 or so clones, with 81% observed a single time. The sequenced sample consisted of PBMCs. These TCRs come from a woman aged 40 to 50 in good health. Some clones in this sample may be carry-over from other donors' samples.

The CDR3 DNA reads as TGTGCCAGCAGTTCCTCATCAGGGGAGTGGGGCACTGAAGCTTTCTTT. Translated, it gives CASSSSSGEWGTEAFF. The rearrangement uses TRBV28 and TRBJ1-1, with a tentative D call TRBD1 (6 bases). The V end lost 4 bases, the J end lost 4 bases, and 19 bases lay between the germline ends. In germline, CDR1 is MDHEN, CDR2 SYDVKM. This CDR3 contains 16 residues.

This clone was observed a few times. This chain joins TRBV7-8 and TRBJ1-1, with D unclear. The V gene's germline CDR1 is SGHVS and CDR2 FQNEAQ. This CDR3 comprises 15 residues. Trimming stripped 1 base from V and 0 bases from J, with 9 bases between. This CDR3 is CASSLGTGMNTEAFF. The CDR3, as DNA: TGTGCCAGCAGCTTAGGAACGGGCATGAACACTGAAGCTTTCTTT.

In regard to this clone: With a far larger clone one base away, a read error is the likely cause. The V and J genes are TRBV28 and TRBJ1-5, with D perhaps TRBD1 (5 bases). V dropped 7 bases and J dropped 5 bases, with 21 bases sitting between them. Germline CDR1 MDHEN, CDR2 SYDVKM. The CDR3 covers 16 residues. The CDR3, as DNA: TGTGCCAGCACCTTCCCAGGGCAGGCGGGCGATCAGCCCCAGCATTTT. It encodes CASTFPGQAGDQPQHF.

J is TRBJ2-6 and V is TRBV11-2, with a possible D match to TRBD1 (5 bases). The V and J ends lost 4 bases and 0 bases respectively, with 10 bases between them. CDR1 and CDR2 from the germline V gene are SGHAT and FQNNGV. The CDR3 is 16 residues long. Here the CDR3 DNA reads TGTGCCAGCAGCTCCATCAGGGTCTCTGGGGCCAACGTCCTGACTTTC. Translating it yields CASSSIRVSGANVLTF.

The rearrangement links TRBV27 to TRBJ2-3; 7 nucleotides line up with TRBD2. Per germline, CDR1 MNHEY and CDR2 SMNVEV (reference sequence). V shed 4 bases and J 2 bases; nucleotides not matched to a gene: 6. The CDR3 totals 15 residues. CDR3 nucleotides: TGTGCCAGCAGTTCCGGACTAGGGGACACAGATACGCAGTATTTT. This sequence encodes CASSSGLGDTDTQYF.

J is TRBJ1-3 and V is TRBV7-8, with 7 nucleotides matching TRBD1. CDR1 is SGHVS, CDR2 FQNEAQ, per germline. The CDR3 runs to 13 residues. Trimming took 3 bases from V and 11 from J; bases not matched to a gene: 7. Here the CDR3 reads CASSFRQGSPIYF. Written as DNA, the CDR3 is TGTGCCAGCAGCTTCAGACAGGGTTCCCCCATATATTTT.

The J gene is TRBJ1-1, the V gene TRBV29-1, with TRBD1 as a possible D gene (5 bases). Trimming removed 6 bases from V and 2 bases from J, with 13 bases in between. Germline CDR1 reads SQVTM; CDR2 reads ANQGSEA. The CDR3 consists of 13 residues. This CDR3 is CSVGPRPNTEAFF. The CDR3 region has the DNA TGCAGCGTGGGGCCCCGGCCAAACACTGAAGCTTTCTTT.

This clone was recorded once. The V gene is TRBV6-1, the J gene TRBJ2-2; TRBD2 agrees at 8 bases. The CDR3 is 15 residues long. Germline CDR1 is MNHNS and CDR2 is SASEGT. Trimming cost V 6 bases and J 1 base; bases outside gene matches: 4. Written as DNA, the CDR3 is TGTGCCAGCAGCCCGGGACTAGGGAACACCGGGGAGCTGTTTTTT. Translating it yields CASSPGLGNTGELFF.

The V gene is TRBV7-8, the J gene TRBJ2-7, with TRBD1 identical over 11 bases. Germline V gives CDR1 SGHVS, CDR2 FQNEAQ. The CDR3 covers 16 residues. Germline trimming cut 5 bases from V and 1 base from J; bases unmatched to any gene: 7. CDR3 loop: CASSTPGQGASYEQYF. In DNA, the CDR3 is TGTGCCAGCAGCACCCCAGGACAGGGGGCATCCTACGAGCAGTACTTC.

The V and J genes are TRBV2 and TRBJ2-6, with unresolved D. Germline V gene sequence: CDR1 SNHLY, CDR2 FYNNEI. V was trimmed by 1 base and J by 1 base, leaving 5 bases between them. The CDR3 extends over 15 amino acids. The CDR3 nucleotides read TGTGCCAGCAGTGAAGTGGGTTCTGGGGCCAACGTCCTGACTTTC. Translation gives CASSEVGSGANVLTF.

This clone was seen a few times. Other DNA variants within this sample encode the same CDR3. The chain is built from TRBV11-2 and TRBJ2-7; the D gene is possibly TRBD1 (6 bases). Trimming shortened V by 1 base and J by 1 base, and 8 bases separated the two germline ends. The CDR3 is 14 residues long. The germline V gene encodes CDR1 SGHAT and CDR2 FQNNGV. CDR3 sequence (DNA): TGTGCCAGCAGCTTAGTACAGGGTTCCTACGAGCAGTACTTC. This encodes CASSLVQGSYEQYF.

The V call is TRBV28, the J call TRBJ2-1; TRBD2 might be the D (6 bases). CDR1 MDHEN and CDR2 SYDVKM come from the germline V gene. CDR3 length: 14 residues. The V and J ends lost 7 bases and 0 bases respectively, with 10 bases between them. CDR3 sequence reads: CASKDGSSYNEQFF. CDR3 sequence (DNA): TGTGCCAGCAAAGACGGGAGCTCCTACAATGAGCAGTTCTTC.

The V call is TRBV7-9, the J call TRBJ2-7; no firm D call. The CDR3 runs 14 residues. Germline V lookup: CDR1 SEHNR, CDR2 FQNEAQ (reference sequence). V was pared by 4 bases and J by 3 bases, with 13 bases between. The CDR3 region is CASSSPGLRYEQYF. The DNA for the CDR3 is TGTGCCAGCAGCTCCCCGGGCCTACGCTACGAGCAGTACTTC.

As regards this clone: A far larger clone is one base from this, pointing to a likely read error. The CDR3 nucleotides read TGTGCCTGGACCCAGGACCTCAATCAGCCCCAGCATTTT. Amino acids: CAWTQDLNQPQHF. The V and J genes are TRBV30 and TRBJ1-5; no clear D. V was shortened by 4 bases and J by 3 bases, with 10 bases between the two germline ends. CDR3 length: 13 amino acids. Germline CDR1 reads GTSNPN; CDR2 reads SVGIG (reference sequence).

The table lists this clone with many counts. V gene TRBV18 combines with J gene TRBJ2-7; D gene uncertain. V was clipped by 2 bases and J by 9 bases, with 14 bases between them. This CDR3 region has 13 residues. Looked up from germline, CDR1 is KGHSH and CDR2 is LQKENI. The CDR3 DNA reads TGTGCCAGCTCACCAGGTGCTAGGGAAAGGCAGTACTTC. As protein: CASSPGARERQYF.

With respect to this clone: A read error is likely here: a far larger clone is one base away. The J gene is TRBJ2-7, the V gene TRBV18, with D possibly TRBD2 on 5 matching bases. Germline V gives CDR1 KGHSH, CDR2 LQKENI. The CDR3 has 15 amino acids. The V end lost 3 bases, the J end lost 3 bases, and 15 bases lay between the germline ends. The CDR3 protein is CASSPLSRTLYEQYF. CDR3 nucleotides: TGTGCCAGCTCACCCCTCTCGAGGACTCTCTACGAGCAGTACTTC.

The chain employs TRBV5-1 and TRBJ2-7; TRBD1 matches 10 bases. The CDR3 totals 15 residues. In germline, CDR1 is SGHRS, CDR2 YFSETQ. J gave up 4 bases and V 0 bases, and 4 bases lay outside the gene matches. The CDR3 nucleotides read TGCGCCAGCAGCTTGGACGGACAGGGGGTGTACGAGCAGTACTTC. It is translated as CASSLDGQGVYEQYF.

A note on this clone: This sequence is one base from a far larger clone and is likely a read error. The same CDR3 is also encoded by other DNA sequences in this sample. CDR3 coding DNA: TGTGCCTGGAAAGCGGGACACCGGAACACTGAAGCTTTCTTT. Its protein product is CAWKAGHRNTEAFF. The chain uses TRBV30 and TRBJ1-1, with D tentatively TRBD1 (6 bases). Germline V gives CDR1 GTSNPN, CDR2 SVGIG (reference sequence). V gave up 4 bases and J gave up 1 base, with 13 bases separating them. This CDR3 has 14 amino acids. Full variable domain (remainder filled in from reference TRBV30 and TRBJ1-1): SQTIHQWPATLVQPVGSPLSLECTVEGTSNPNLYWYRQAAGRGLQLLFYSVGIGQISSEVPQNLSASRPQDRQFILSSKKLLLSDSGFYLCAWKAGHRNTEAFFGQGTRLTVV.

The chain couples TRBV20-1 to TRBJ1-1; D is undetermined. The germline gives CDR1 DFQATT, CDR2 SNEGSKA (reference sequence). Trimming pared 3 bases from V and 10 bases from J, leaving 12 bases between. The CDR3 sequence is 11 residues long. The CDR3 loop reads CSARGILRAFF. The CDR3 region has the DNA TGCAGTGCTAGGGGGATTCTCCGAGCTTTCTTT.

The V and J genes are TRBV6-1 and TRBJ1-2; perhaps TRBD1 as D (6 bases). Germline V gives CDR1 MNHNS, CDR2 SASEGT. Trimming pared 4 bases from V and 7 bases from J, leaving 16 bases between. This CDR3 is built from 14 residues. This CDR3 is CASSVSTGPGGYTF. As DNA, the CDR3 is TGTGCCAGCAGTGTTAGCACAGGGCCGGGTGGCTACACCTTC.

CDR3 sequence reads: CASSPPNRGDTGELFF. The CDR3 bases are TGTGCCAGCTCACCTCCAAACCGGGGGGACACCGGGGAGCTGTTTTTT. The chain employs TRBV18 and TRBJ2-2; 7 bases map to TRBD2. The CDR3 spans 16 residues. V shed 3 bases and J 3 bases; nucleotides not matched to a gene: 7. The germline V gene has CDR1 KGHSH and CDR2 LQKENI. The variable domain in full, completed from reference TRBV18 and TRBJ2-2, reads NAGVMQNPRHLVRRRGQEARLRCSPMKGHSHVYWYRQLPEEGLKFMVYLQKENIIDESGMPKERFSAEFPKEGPSILRIQQVVRGDSAAYFCASSPPNRGDTGELFFGEGSRLTVL.

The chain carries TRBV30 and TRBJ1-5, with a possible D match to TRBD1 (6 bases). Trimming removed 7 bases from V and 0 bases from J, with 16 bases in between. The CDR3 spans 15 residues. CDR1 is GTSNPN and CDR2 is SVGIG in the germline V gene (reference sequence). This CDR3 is CAYTTGGGSNQPQHF. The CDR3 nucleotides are TGTGCCTACACGACAGGAGGAGGTAGCAATCAGCCCCAGCATTTT.